The present T cell receptor beta chain was sequenced within a study of cytomegalovirus exposure and HLA in healthy donors. Unmatched junction bases numbered 4, after V lost 6 bases and J lost 8 bases. The CDR3 contains 12 residues. Germline CDR1 reads MNHEY; CDR2 reads SVGAGI. The PCR had 60 Vbeta and 13 Jbeta primers. Clones were sequenced by immunoSEQ multiplex PCR, and TCRdb holds only the in-frame ones, with some missing. The repertoire consists of some 110,000 clones, with 73% occurring once and the leading ten covering approximately 4.3%. The sequence came from a man aged 55 to 70 in good health and CMV-seropositive. This rearrangement joins TRBV6-5 to TRBJ1-2; the match to TRBD1 covers 9 bases. Source material: PBMCs. The CDR3 nucleotides read TGTGCCAGCAGCACAGGGGGCAGGGGCTACACCTTC. Amino acids: CASSTGGRGYTF.